This T cell receptor beta chain is drawn from a study of shared clonotypes between healthy human individuals. At the level of the study: Donors consisted of two women and a few men between 18 and 49.

From germline, CDR1 is SNHLY and CDR2 FYNNEI. The length of the CDR3 is 15 residues. V lost 11 bases and J lost 3; bases outside the gene matches: 10. In the authors' workflow: Junction-only sequences produced by ImmunoSEQ had no quality scores, so filtering differed. TCRdb's copy holds only in-frame clones and misses some; the assay was immunoSEQ multiplex PCR. That table supplies the V and J calls and clone size; D and trimming were determined from the DNA. Of roughly 1,600,000 clones in the sample, 98% are singletons; the top ten hold under 0.45%. The chain employs TRBV2 and TRBJ2-1, with 10 bases lining up with TRBD2. This receptor was taken from a man aged 25 to 40 in good health. The source material was naive CD4+ T cells sorted from blood. As for subset: CD45RA+ positively selected. The DNA for the CDR3 is TGTGCCTGCGGGGTAGCGGGAGGAGACTACAATGAGCAGTTCTTC. Its translation is CACGVAGGDYNEQFF.